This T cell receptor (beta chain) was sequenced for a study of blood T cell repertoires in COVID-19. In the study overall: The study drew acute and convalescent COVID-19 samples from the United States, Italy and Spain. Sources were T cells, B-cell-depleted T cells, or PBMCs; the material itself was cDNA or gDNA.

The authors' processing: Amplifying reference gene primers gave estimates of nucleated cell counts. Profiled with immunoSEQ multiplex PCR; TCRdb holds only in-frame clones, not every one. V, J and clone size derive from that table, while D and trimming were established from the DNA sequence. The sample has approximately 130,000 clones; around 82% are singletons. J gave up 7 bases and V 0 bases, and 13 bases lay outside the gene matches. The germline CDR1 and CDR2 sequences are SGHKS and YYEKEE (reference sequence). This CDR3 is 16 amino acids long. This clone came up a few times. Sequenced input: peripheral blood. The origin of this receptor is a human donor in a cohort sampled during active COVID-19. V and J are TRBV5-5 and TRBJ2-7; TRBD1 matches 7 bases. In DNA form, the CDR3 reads TGTGCCAGCAGCTTGGTAAGGACAGGAGGCCGTGGGGAGCAGTACTTC. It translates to CASSLVRTGGRGEQYF.